Each of the 28 T cell receptor beta chains below was sequenced from the same sample in a study of CD8 T cells in ankylosing spondylitis. TCRdb processed the 5' RACE reads anew with MiXCR; each CDR3 protein has one entry. The sample shows roughly 230,000 distinct CDR3 sequences, under 8.5% of them seen only once. The source material was blood, either unsorted or a sorted T cell fraction (not recorded which). Receptors originate from a female donor with ankylosing spondylitis or in good health (not recorded which).

This clonotype was observed at least ten times. The genes are TRBV12-5 and TRBJ1-6; no definite D call. The CDR3 is 17 amino acids. Germline CDR1 reads LGHNT; CDR2 reads FRNRAP. Trimming stripped 3 bases from V and 6 bases from J, with 18 bases between. The CDR3 is CASGLVPPGSTNSPLHF. For the CDR3, the DNA is TGTGCTAGTGGTTTAGTTCCTCCGGGCAGCACTAATTCACCCCTCCACTTT.

The V call is TRBV12-3 or TRBV12-4, the J call TRBJ2-2; no reliable D call. CDR3 length equals 16 residues. Trimming stripped 6 bases from V and 5 bases from J, with 19 bases between. CDR3 protein: CASSFQAVPITGELFF. In nucleotides, the CDR3 is TGTGCCAGCAGCTTTCAGGCGGTTCCGATTACCGGGGAGCTGTTTTTT.

This clonotype was counted many times. The rearrangement links TRBV24-1 to TRBJ1-2; a possible D gene is TRBD1 (6 bases). Deletions cut 12 bases from V and 8 bases from J, with 21 bases between. CDR1 is KGHDR and CDR2 is SFDVKD in the germline V gene. This CDR3 comprises 13 residues. The DNA for the CDR3 is TGTGCCCGCGCACAGGGAGGTTCTGGAGGCTACACCTTC. Protein sequence: CARAQGGSGGYTF.

This clonotype was detected many times. The chain couples TRBV5-6 to TRBJ1-6; D not certain. Germline V gene sequence: CDR1 SGHDT, CDR2 YYEEEE. The CDR3 has 16 residues. Trimming shortened V by 2 bases and J by 0 bases, and 9 bases separated the two germline ends. CDR3 DNA: TGTGCCAGCAGCTTTGCCGGGAGCTCCTATAATTCACCCCTCCACTTT. This codes for CASSFAGSSYNSPLHF.

In this sample, this clonotype turned up many times. This chain uses TRBV14 with TRBJ2-5, with D possibly being TRBD1 or TRBD2 (5 bases each). This CDR3 is 15 amino acids long. Germline V gene sequence: CDR1 SGHDN, CDR2 FVKESK. Deletions cut 4 bases from V and 2 bases from J, with 14 bases between. The CDR3 spells CASSRWGSRQETQYF. CDR3 in DNA: TGTGCCAGCAGCCGCTGGGGGAGTAGGCAAGAGACCCAGTACTTC.

This clonotype was detected ten times or more. V gene TRBV5-1 combines with J gene TRBJ1-4, with D possibly being TRBD1 (5 bases). V was cut by 4 bases and J by 2 bases, with 9 bases left in between. The length of the CDR3 is 14 residues. CDR1 SGHRS and CDR2 YFSETQ come from the germline V gene. CDR3 sequence reads: CASSPGFTNEKLFF. The DNA for the CDR3 is TGCGCCAGCAGCCCAGGGTTCACTAATGAAAAACTGTTTTTT.

This clonotype was recorded at least ten times. The chain couples TRBV11-3 to TRBJ2-3; 9 bases agree with TRBD2. This CDR3 contains 13 residues. Germline CDR1 is SGHNT and CDR2 is YENEEA. After removal of 2 bases from V and 7 bases from J, the junction contained 1 base not matched to a gene. CDR3 region: CASSLSGRNTQYF. The CDR3 coding sequence is TGTGCCAGCAGCTTAAGCGGGAGGAATACGCAGTATTTT.

This clonotype showed up many times. V usage is TRBV20-1 and J usage is TRBJ2-1, with D tentatively TRBD1 (6 bases). The CDR3 totals 12 residues. Germline V gives CDR1 DFQATT, CDR2 SNEGSKA (reference sequence). Trimming pared 3 bases from V and 9 bases from J, leaving 12 bases between. This CDR3 reads CSASPRGGEQFF. CDR3 bases: TGCAGTGCTAGCCCACGAGGGGGTGAGCAGTTCTTC.

This clonotype came up a few times. V and J are TRBV20-1 and TRBJ2-7, with a tentative D call TRBD2 (5 bases). CDR3 length equals 14 residues. Germline CDR1 DFQATT, CDR2 SNEGSKA (reference sequence). The V end was cut by 5 bases, the J end by 6 bases, with 20 bases between. Written as DNA, the CDR3 is TGCAGTGCTCCCCCGGCGGGCACGGAGAGCGAGCAGTACTTC. The encoded protein is CSAPPAGTESEQYF.

Notes on this clonotype: This clone may be a read error of a much larger clone one base away. CDR3 DNA sequence: TGTGCCAGCAGCCAATCTAGCGGGAGGACCGATGTGCAGTATTTT. As protein: CASSQSSGRTDVQYF. This chain joins TRBV7-6 and TRBJ2-3; the match to TRBD2 covers 11 bases. V shed 5 bases and J 11 bases; nucleotides not matched to a gene: 12. CDR1 is SGHVS, CDR2 FNYEAQ, per germline. This CDR3 spans 15 amino acids.

Ten or more counts support this clonotype. The chain couples TRBV4-3 to TRBJ2-1, with 8 bases aligning to TRBD2. The length of the CDR3 is 15 residues. V lost 4 bases to trimming and J lost 10 bases; unmatched junction nucleotides: 12. Germline-derived CDR1 and CDR2 are LGHNA and YSLEER. CDR3 residues: CASSPGLEEPWEQFF. In DNA, the CDR3 is TGCGCCAGCAGCCCGGGACTAGAAGAACCCTGGGAGCAGTTCTTC.

This clonotype was seen repeatedly, ten times or more. The chain is built from TRBV7-6 and TRBJ1-5, with 8 nucleotides matching TRBD1. From germline, CDR1 is SGHVS and CDR2 FNYEAQ. Trimming cost V 3 bases and J 6 bases; bases outside gene matches: 7. This CDR3 region has 15 residues. The CDR3 is CASSLDAGGGQPQHF. The CDR3 DNA is TGTGCCAGCAGCTTGGACGCAGGGGGCGGTCAGCCCCAGCATTTT.

This clonotype was recorded a few times. The chain uses TRBV6-1 and TRBJ2-3, with D perhaps TRBD1 or TRBD2 (6 bases each). The length of the CDR3 is 14 residues. Trimming shortened V by 10 bases and J by 2 bases, and 16 bases separated the two germline ends. Germline V gene lookup returns CDR1 MNHNS and CDR2 SASEGT. The CDR3 loop is CATHRGEVTDTQYF. CDR3 nucleotides: TGTGCCACCCATAGGGGGGAGGTCACAGATACGCAGTATTTT.

This clonotype was seen ten or more times. The chain uses TRBV20-1 and TRBJ1-6; TRBD1 might be the D (6 bases). This CDR3 has 14 residues. Per germline, CDR1 DFQATT and CDR2 SNEGSKA (reference sequence). The ends were cut back, 5 bases at V and 6 bases at J, with 14 bases in the middle. The CDR3 spells CSAGGGRANSPLHF. The CDR3 nucleotides read TGCAGTGCTGGGGGGGGCAGGGCTAATTCACCCCTCCACTTT.

This clonotype has a count of ten or more. This CDR3 reads CASSEQEKTQYF. In nucleotides, the CDR3 is TGTGCCAGCAGTGAACAAGAAAAGACCCAGTACTTC. The V gene is TRBV25-1, the J gene TRBJ2-5; no reliable D call. Trimming took off 2 bases at V and 6 bases at J, with 7 bases between the two ends. Germline V lookup: CDR1 MGHDK, CDR2 SYGVNS. This CDR3 spans 12 amino acids. Complete variable domain (other parts from reference TRBV25-1 and TRBJ2-5): EADIYQTPRYLVIGTGKKITLECSQTMGHDKMYWYQQDPGMELHLIHYSYGVNSTEKGDLSSESTVSRIRTEHFPLTLESARPSHTSQYLCASSEQEKTQYFGPGTRLLVL.

This clonotype was seen a few times. The chain uses TRBV7-2 and TRBJ2-7; 11 nucleotides match TRBD1. In germline, CDR1 is SGHTA, CDR2 FQGNSA. The CDR3 runs to 16 residues. V was pared by 2 bases and J by 4 bases, with 7 bases of the junction left unmatched. CDR3 nucleotide sequence: TGTGCCAGCAGCTTAACCCGGGACAGGGGGTCATACGAGCAGTACTTC. Translation: CASSLTRDRGSYEQYF.

Ten or more counts support this clonotype. The chain carries TRBV7-9 and TRBJ1-6; TRBD1 might be the D (5 bases). This CDR3 region has 15 residues. The germline V gene encodes CDR1 SEHNR and CDR2 FQNEAQ (reference sequence). Deletions cut 4 bases from V and 8 bases from J, with 15 bases between. CDR3 in amino acids: CASSSGTRIHSPLHF. The CDR3 DNA reads as TGTGCCAGCAGCTCCGGGACCCGCATTCATTCACCCCTCCACTTT.

In this sample, this clonotype turned up many times. J is TRBJ2-3 and V is TRBV10-1; D remains unclear. This CDR3 is 11 amino acids long. CDR1 and CDR2 from the germline V gene are WNHNN and SYGVQD (reference sequence). V gave up 4 bases and J gave up 8 bases, with 7 bases separating them. CDR3 sequence: CASSAATTQYF. For the CDR3, the DNA is TGCGCCAGCAGTGCCGCGACTACGCAGTATTTT.

V usage is TRBV19 and J usage is TRBJ1-5; TRBD1 might be the D (6 bases). The CDR3 spans 14 residues. The germline CDR1 and CDR2 sequences are LNHDA and SQIVND (reference sequence). The germline V and J ends were trimmed by 10 bases and 3 bases, with 16 bases remaining between them. The CDR3 loop is CANRGGANNQPQHF. CDR3 nucleotide sequence: TGTGCCAATAGGGGGGGGGCTAACAATCAGCCCCAGCATTTT.

The J gene is TRBJ2-3, the V gene TRBV5-4; 9 bases map to TRBD2. Trimming at V came to 2 bases and at J to 4 bases, leaving 2 bases not matched to a gene. The CDR3 extends over 14 amino acids. Germline-derived CDR1 and CDR2 are SGHNT and YYREEE (reference sequence). The CDR3 reads CASSFSGGADTQYF. In DNA form, the CDR3 reads TGTGCCAGCAGCTTTAGCGGGGGAGCAGATACGCAGTATTTT.

Ten or more counts support this clonotype. The rearrangement joins TRBV20-1 to TRBJ2-5, with no clear D. This CDR3 region has 11 residues. The V and J ends lost 8 bases and 5 bases respectively, with 12 bases between them. CDR1 and CDR2 (germline): DFQATT, SNEGSKA (reference sequence). The CDR3 is CSHSTSETQYF. The DNA for the CDR3 is TGCAGTCATAGTACGAGCGAGACCCAGTACTTC.

In its sample, this clonotype was seen many times. The chain uses TRBV5-8 and TRBJ1-5; TRBD1 might be the D (5 bases). The CDR3 covers 15 residues. The germline V gene encodes CDR1 SGHTS and CDR2 YDEGEE. Trimming took 4 bases from V and 11 from J, leaving 22 bases between them. CDR3 DNA sequence: TGTGCCAGCAGCGCAGGACGGGTTCTGTCAGGGTCCCAGCATTTT. Protein sequence: CASSAGRVLSGSQHF.

This clonotype was counted at least ten times. This sequence joins TRBV7-3 and TRBJ2-2, with a possible D match to TRBD2 (5 bases). Germline V lookup: CDR1 SGHTA, CDR2 FQGTGA. V lost 3 bases to trimming and J lost 5 bases, with 19 bases between them. This CDR3 has 17 amino acids. The CDR3 here is CASSFDSVGRGTGELFF. The CDR3 DNA is TGTGCCAGCAGCTTCGATTCCGTTGGGAGAGGGACCGGGGAGCTGTTTTTT.

This clonotype was recorded many times. The rearrangement uses TRBV7-2 and TRBJ2-3; 12 bases are a match to TRBD2. The V segment lost 5 bases and the J segment 2 bases; nucleotides outside the gene matches: 2. CDR3 size: 15 residues. Looked up from germline, CDR1 is SGHTA and CDR2 is FQGNSA. The CDR3 DNA is TGTGCCAGCAGCCGGACTAGCGGGGTCACAGATACGCAGTATTTT. Its translation: CASSRTSGVTDTQYF.

This clonotype was recorded many times. The V call is TRBV25-1, the J call TRBJ2-3; the D is unclear. V dropped 3 bases and J dropped 5 bases, with 12 bases sitting between them. Germline V gives CDR1 MGHDK, CDR2 SYGVNS. The CDR3 contains 14 residues. The CDR3 region is CASSEVGPGDTQYF. The CDR3 nucleotides are TGTGCCAGCAGTGAGGTGGGCCCCGGAGATACGCAGTATTTT.

This clonotype was observed at least ten times. This chain links TRBV28 with TRBJ1-1, with D hard to call. Trimming stripped 7 bases from V and 1 base from J, with 13 bases between. The length of the CDR3 is 14 residues. Per germline, CDR1 MDHEN and CDR2 SYDVKM. The CDR3 spells CASTLVWANTEAFF. CDR3 sequence (DNA): TGTGCCAGCACCCTCGTTTGGGCGAACACTGAAGCTTTCTTT.

V and J are TRBV30 and TRBJ1-4; no reliable D call. The V gene's germline CDR1 is GTSNPN and CDR2 SVGIG (reference sequence). CDR3 length: 14 amino acids. The V gene lost 4 bases and the J gene lost 2 bases, with 11 bases spanning the gap. The CDR3: CAWTERATNEKLFF. DNA for the CDR3: TGTGCCTGGACCGAAAGGGCTACTAATGAAAAACTGTTTTTT.

This clonotype was observed many times. The rearrangement links TRBV25-1 to TRBJ2-2, with TRBD1 as a possible D gene (5 bases). The CDR3 extends over 13 amino acids. Germline V lookup: CDR1 MGHDK, CDR2 SYGVNS. Between the trimmed V and J ends, which lost 6 bases and 4 bases, there was a span of 9 bases. The CDR3 reads CASSLRVTGELFF. Written as DNA, the CDR3 is TGTGCCAGCAGCCTCAGGGTCACCGGGGAGCTGTTTTTT. The full variable domain, rest sourced from reference TRBV25-1 and TRBJ2-2, is EADIYQTPRYLVIGTGKKITLECSQTMGHDKMYWYQQDPGMELHLIHYSYGVNSTEKGDLSSESTVSRIRTEHFPLTLESARPSHTSQYLCASSLRVTGELFFGEGSRLTVL.